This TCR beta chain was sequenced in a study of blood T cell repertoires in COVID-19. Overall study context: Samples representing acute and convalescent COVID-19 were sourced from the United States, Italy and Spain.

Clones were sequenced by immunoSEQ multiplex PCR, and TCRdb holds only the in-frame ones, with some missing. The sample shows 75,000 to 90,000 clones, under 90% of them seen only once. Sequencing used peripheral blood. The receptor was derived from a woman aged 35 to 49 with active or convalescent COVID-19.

The CDR3 DNA is TGTGCCAGCAGCTTATATCTATCTAGCGGTGGGTACAATGAGCAGTTCTTC. Its translation is CASSLYLSSGGYNEQFF. The chain carries TRBV11-2 and TRBJ2-1, with 7 bases identical to TRBD2. The CDR3 covers 17 residues. The V and J ends lost 2 bases and 4 bases, in that order; junction bases with no gene match: 11. The V gene's germline CDR1 is SGHAT and CDR2 FQNNGV.